This TCR beta chain was identified in a study of a mutant IDH1 vaccine in newly diagnosed glioma. The overall study: Eight vaccine injections were given to patients in weeks 1, 3, 5, 7, 11, 15, 19 and 23. Vaccination started 4-6 weeks after radiotherapy alone, or with temozolomide cycles. Overall study results and limits: Vaccination induced immune responses in about 93% of patients.

Assay: immunoSEQ multiplex PCR; the TCRdb copy retains only in-frame clones and omits some. The sample lists fewer than 35,000 clones; 60% to 80% were seen once. CDR1 is SGHTA and CDR2 is FQGNSA in the germline V gene. Trimming left V 3 bases short and J 0 bases short, with 14 bases between. The CDR3 has 16 residues. Comments on this clone: Its antigen is as yet unknown.

Time point reported: week 11, during vaccination. Topical imiquimod was applied with each vaccine dose, which held 300 ug of mutant IDH1 20-mer peptide. This TCR came from a man younger than 45 with glioma. The chain combines TRBV7-2 with TRBJ1-1, with a tentative D call TRBD1 (5 bases). Sequenced here: PBMCs, sampled from a glioma patient whose treatment included an IDH1 peptide vaccine. CDR3 in DNA: TGTGCCAGCAGCTTTTTTCTGGGACGGATGAACACTGAAGCTTTCTTT. Translating gives CASSFFLGRMNTEAFF. Filled out from reference TRBV7-2 and TRBJ1-1, the complete variable domain reads GAGVSQSPSNKVTEKGKDVELRCDPISGHTALYWYRQSLGQGLEFLIYFQGNSAPDKSGLPSDRFSAERTGGSVSTLTIQRTQQEDSAVYLCASSFFLGRMNTEAFFGQGTRLTVV.